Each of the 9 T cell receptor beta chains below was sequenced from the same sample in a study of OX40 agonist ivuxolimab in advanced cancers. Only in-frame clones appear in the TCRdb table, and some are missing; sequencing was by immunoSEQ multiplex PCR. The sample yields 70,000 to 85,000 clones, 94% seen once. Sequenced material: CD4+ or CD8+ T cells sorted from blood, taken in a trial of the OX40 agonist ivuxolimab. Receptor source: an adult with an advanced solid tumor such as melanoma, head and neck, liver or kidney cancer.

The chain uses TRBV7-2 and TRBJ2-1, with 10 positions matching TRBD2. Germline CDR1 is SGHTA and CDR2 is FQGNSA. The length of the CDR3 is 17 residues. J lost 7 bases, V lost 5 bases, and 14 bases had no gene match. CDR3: CASSGWASGSLGNEQFF. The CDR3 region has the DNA TGTGCCAGCAGCGGCTGGGCTAGCGGGAGCTTAGGGAATGAGCAGTTCTTC.

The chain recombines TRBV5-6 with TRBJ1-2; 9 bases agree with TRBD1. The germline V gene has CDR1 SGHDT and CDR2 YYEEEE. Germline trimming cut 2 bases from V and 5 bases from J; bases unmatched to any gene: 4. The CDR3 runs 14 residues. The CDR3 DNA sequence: TGTGCCAGCAGCTTTGGGACAGGGATTTATGGCTACACCTTC. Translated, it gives CASSFGTGIYGYTF.

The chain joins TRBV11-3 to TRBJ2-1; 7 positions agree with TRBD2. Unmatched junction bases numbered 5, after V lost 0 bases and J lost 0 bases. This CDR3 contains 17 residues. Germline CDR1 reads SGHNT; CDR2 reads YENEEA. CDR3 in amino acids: CASSLDQGGSSYNEQFF. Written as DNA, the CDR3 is TGTGCCAGCAGCTTAGATCAAGGCGGGAGCTCCTACAATGAGCAGTTCTTC. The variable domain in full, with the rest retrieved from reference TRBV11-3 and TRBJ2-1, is EAGVVQSPRYKIIEKKQPVAFWCNPISGHNTLYWYLQNLGQGPELLIRYENEEAVDDSQLPKDRFSAERLKGVDSTLKIQPAELGDSAVYLCASSLDQGGSSYNEQFFGPGTRLTVL.

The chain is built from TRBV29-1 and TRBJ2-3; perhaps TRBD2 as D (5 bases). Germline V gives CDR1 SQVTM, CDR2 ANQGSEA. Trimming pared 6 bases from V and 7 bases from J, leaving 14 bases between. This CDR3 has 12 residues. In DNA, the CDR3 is TGCAGCGTAGTGGACCTCGGGAATACGCAGTATTTT. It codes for CSVVDLGNTQYF.

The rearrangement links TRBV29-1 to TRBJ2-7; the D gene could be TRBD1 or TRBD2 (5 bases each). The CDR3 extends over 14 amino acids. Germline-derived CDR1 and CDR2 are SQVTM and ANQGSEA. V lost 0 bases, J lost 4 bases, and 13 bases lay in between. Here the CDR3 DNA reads TGCAGCGTTGAAGATCCAGGGTGGGGGTACGAGCAGTACTTC. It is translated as CSVEDPGWGYEQYF.

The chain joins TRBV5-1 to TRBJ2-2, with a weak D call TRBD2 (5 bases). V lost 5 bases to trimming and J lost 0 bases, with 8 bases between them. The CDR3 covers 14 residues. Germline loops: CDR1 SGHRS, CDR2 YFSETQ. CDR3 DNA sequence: TGCGCCAGCAGACCAGCGGCGAACACCGGGGAGCTGTTTTTT. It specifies CASRPAANTGELFF.

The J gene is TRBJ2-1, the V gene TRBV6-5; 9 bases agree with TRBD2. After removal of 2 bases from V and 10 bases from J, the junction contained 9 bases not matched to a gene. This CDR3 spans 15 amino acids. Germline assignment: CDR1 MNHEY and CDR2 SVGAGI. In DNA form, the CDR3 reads TGTGCCAGCAGTTACGCTGCGGGAGGGTGGGACGAGCAGTTCTTC. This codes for CASSYAAGGWDEQFF.

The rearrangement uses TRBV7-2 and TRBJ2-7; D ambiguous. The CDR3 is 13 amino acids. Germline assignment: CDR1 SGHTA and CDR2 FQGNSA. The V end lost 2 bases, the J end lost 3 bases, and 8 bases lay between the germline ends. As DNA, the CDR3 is TGTGCCAGCAGCTTAACCACCAACTACGAGCAGTACTTC. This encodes CASSLTTNYEQYF.

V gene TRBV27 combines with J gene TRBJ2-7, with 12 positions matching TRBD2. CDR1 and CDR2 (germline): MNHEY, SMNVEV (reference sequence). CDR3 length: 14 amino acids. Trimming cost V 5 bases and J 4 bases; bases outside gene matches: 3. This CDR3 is CASSPTSGRYEQYF. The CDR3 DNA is TGTGCCAGCAGTCCCACTAGCGGGAGGTACGAGCAGTACTTC.